The 21 T cell receptor beta chains listed next were all sequenced from one sample in a study of T cell responses to AZD1222 COVID-19 vaccine. The table came from immunoSEQ multiplex PCR; TCRdb's copy has only in-frame clones and leaves some out. In the table there are roughly 140,000 clones, roughly 90% of which are singletons. The sequences come from peripheral blood, collected 28 days after the second AZD1222 dose. The receptors come from an adult who received the AZD1222 COVID-19 vaccine.

The chain combines TRBV28 with TRBJ2-3, with D possibly TRBD1 on 6 matching bases. The ends were cut back, 3 bases at V and 6 bases at J, with 16 bases in the middle. Germline V lookup: CDR1 MDHEN, CDR2 SYDVKM. The CDR3 is 15 residues long. Here the CDR3 reads CASSLPTGPRDTQYF. The CDR3 coding sequence is TGTGCCAGCAGTTTGCCGACAGGTCCAAGGGATACGCAGTATTTT.

This chain links TRBV3-1 (or the pseudogene TRBV3-2) with TRBJ2-6, with 9 nucleotides matching TRBD1. J gave up 1 base and V 7 bases, and 8 bases lay outside the gene matches. Germline-derived CDR1 and CDR2 are LGHDT and YNNKEL (reference sequence). The CDR3 has 17 residues. The CDR3 loop reads CASTWGQGISGANVLTF. CDR3 nucleotides: TGTGCCAGCACATGGGGACAGGGAATATCTGGGGCCAACGTCCTGACTTTC.

In its sample, this clone was seen once. The rearrangement joins TRBV9 to TRBJ2-1, with 10 bases aligning to TRBD2. The germline V gene has CDR1 SGDLS and CDR2 YYNGEE. This CDR3 comprises 15 residues. V dropped 0 bases and J dropped 5; count of bases not matched to a gene: 2. CDR3 sequence: CASSVDGLADNEQFF. CDR3 DNA: TGTGCCAGCAGCGTAGACGGACTAGCGGACAATGAGCAGTTCTTC.

A single count supports this clone. The chain links TRBV3-1 (or the pseudogene TRBV3-2) to TRBJ2-7; no reliable D call. V lost 0 bases and J 3 bases, leaving 9 bases between the germline ends. Germline lookup yields CDR1 LGHDT and CDR2 YNNKEL (reference sequence). This CDR3 has 14 residues. CDR3 coding DNA: TGTGCCAGCAGCCAAGAGAGGAATTTCTACGAGCAGTACTTC. It yields the protein CASSQERNFYEQYF.

This clone appeared a single time. The chain links TRBV18 to TRBJ1-2, with 8 bases fitting TRBD1. V lost 5 bases to trimming and J lost 8 bases; unmatched junction nucleotides: 13. CDR1 and CDR2 (germline): KGHSH, LQKENI. CDR3 length equals 15 residues. The CDR3, as DNA: TGTGCCAGCTCAGTAGAAAGGACAGGGATGCGGGGCTACACCTTC. Translating it yields CASSVERTGMRGYTF.

CDR3 loop: CASSFGQSNTDTQYF. The CDR3 DNA reads as TGCGCCAGCAGCTTTGGACAGTCAAACACAGATACGCAGTATTTT. V and J are TRBV5-1 and TRBJ2-3, with D possibly being TRBD1 (6 bases). V shed 2 bases and J shed 2 bases, with 12 bases lying between them. The germline CDR1 and CDR2 sequences are SGHRS and YFSETQ. The CDR3 covers 15 residues.

This chain joins TRBV20-1 and TRBJ2-1; the D is unclear. Germline CDR1 DFQATT, CDR2 SNEGSKA (reference sequence). Trimming removed 3 bases from V and 6 bases from J, with 12 bases in between. CDR3 length equals 13 residues. CDR3 in amino acids: CSASNDILNEQFF. The DNA of the CDR3 is TGCAGTGCTAGTAATGATATTCTCAATGAGCAGTTCTTC.

The chain carries TRBV27 and TRBJ1-4; maybe TRBD1 (5 bases). This CDR3 is built from 15 residues. Trimming removed 5 bases at V and 7 bases at J, with 17 bases between. Per the germline V gene, CDR1 is MNHEY and CDR2 is SMNVEV (reference sequence). CDR3 residues: CASSPIGGIGEKLFF. For the CDR3, the DNA is TGTGCCAGCAGTCCCATCGGGGGAATAGGTGAAAAACTGTTTTTT.

The rearrangement joins TRBV30 to TRBJ1-5, with a possible D match to TRBD1 (5 bases). This CDR3 comprises 13 residues. The germline V and J ends were trimmed by 5 bases and 5 bases, with 13 bases remaining between them. Per the germline V gene, CDR1 is GTSNPN and CDR2 is SVGIG (reference sequence). DNA for the CDR3: TGTGCCTGGGGTGGGGGGGACCATCAGCCCCAGCATTTT. Encoded protein: CAWGGGDHQPQHF.

The genes are TRBV24-1 and TRBJ2-1; D gene uncertain. V was clipped by 6 bases and J by 4 bases, with 12 bases between them. Germline V gene lookup returns CDR1 KGHDR and CDR2 SFDVKD. This CDR3 comprises 14 residues. The CDR3: CATSSHQGYNEQFF. The DNA for the CDR3 is TGTGCCACCAGTTCCCACCAAGGTTACAATGAGCAGTTCTTC.

This clone turned up a few times. This sequence joins TRBV24-1 and TRBJ2-1; 7 bases map to TRBD2. Germline V lookup: CDR1 KGHDR, CDR2 SFDVKD. The CDR3 has 16 residues. V trimming: 2 bases; J trimming: 6 bases; junction bases outside the gene matches: 9. The CDR3 sequence is CATSDSPGGSSNEQFF. The CDR3, as DNA: TGTGCCACCAGTGATTCCCCCGGCGGGAGTTCCAATGAGCAGTTCTTC.

The gene calls are TRBV5-1 and TRBJ1-2, with 9 positions matching TRBD1. The V gene's germline CDR1 is SGHRS and CDR2 YFSETQ. Trimming removed 4 bases from V and 4 bases from J; junction bases left unmatched: 2. The CDR3 covers 13 residues. The CDR3 DNA sequence: TGCGCCAGCAGCGAGGACAGGGGCTATGGCTACACCTTC. Encoded protein: CASSEDRGYGYTF.

This sequence joins TRBV7-2 and TRBJ1-3; no clear D. This CDR3 is built from 14 residues. Germline values: CDR1 SGHTA, CDR2 FQGNSA. V lost 1 base, J lost 2 bases, and 6 bases lay in between. The CDR3 loop is CASSLGDAGNTIYF. CDR3 in DNA: TGTGCCAGCAGCTTAGGGGATGCTGGAAACACCATATATTTT.

The chain carries TRBV4-1 and TRBJ1-1, with 9 nucleotides matching TRBD1. J gave up 4 bases and V 1 base, and 10 bases lay outside the gene matches. The CDR3 covers 17 residues. Germline CDR1 and CDR2: MGHRA and YSYEKL. This CDR3 is CASSQVGTGRFVTEAFF. CDR3 nucleotide sequence: TGCGCCAGCAGCCAAGTAGGGACAGGGCGGTTCGTCACTGAAGCTTTCTTT.

The chain employs TRBV5-4 and TRBJ1-2; no clear D gene. Germline V gene sequence: CDR1 SGHNT, CDR2 YYREEE (reference sequence). The CDR3 consists of 12 residues. The ends were cut back, 3 bases at V and 5 bases at J, with 8 bases in the middle. CDR3 DNA: TGTGCCAGCAGCTCCCCTCGGTATGGCTACACCTTC. It codes for CASSSPRYGYTF.

The CDR3 sequence: CASSPGQGATFEKLFF. The CDR3, as DNA: TGTGCCAGCTCACCCGGACAGGGGGCAACGTTTGAAAAACTGTTTTTT. This chain joins TRBV18 and TRBJ1-4; 11 nucleotides agree with TRBD1. Germline V gene data show CDR1 as KGHSH and CDR2 as LQKENI. Unmatched junction bases numbered 7, after V lost 3 bases and J lost 7 bases. The CDR3 sequence is 16 residues long.

V is TRBV5-1 and J is TRBJ2-1, with D possibly TRBD2 on 6 matching bases. CDR1 and CDR2 from the germline V gene are SGHRS and YFSETQ. The CDR3 is 13 residues long. Trimming removed 4 bases from V and 6 bases from J, with 11 bases in between. The CDR3: CASSPGLLNEQFF. The CDR3 coding sequence is TGCGCCAGCAGCCCGGGACTGCTCAATGAGCAGTTCTTC.

The genes are TRBV19 and TRBJ2-7; a possible D gene is TRBD2 (5 bases). Germline CDR1 is LNHDA and CDR2 is SQIVND (reference sequence). The CDR3 sequence is 13 residues long. Trimming stripped 8 bases from V and 2 bases from J, with 13 bases between. CDR3 amino acids: CASAPGIAYEQYF. The CDR3 nucleotides are TGTGCCAGTGCCCCGGGAATCGCCTACGAGCAGTACTTC. Full variable domain (remainder filled in from reference TRBV19 and TRBJ2-7): DGGITQSPKYLFRKEGQNVTLSCEQNLNHDAMYWYRQDPGQGLRLIYYSQIVNDFQKGDIAEGYSVSREKKESFPLTVTSAQKNPTAFYLCASAPGIAYEQYFGPGTRLTVT.

The rearrangement uses TRBV11-2 and TRBJ2-1; 9 positions agree with TRBD1. The CDR3 spans 15 residues. Germline lookup yields CDR1 SGHAT and CDR2 FQNNGV. With V trimmed by 5 bases and J by 7 bases, 9 bases remained unmatched. The CDR3 DNA follows: TGTGCCAGCAGCCCCCGGACAGGGGAGTTTAATGAGCAGTTCTTC. Amino acids: CASSPRTGEFNEQFF.

This chain's CDR3 is CASSPPVRTDYNEQFF. The CDR3 DNA follows: TGTGCCAGCTCACCACCGGTAAGGACAGATTACAATGAGCAGTTCTTC. The chain is built from TRBV18 and TRBJ2-1, with TRBD1 as a possible D gene (6 bases). CDR3 length: 16 residues. V gave up 0 bases and J gave up 4 bases, with 13 bases separating them. CDR1 and CDR2 (germline): KGHSH, LQKENI.

This sequence joins TRBV4-3 and TRBJ1-1; maybe TRBD1 (6 bases). CDR1 is LGHNA and CDR2 is YSLEER in the germline V gene. The length of the CDR3 is 15 residues. V dropped 4 bases and J dropped 1 base, with 13 bases sitting between them. The CDR3 loop reads CASSPAGTKNTEAFF. The CDR3 DNA follows: TGCGCCAGCAGCCCAGCCGGGACAAAGAACACTGAAGCTTTCTTT.